This TCR beta chain was sequenced in a study of glioma-infiltrating T cells. Using RNA template, CDR3s of TCR alpha and beta were amplified with iRepertoire arm-PCR. Tissue mRNA or PBMC total RNA, 100-400 ng, went into one-step reverse transcription and amplification. From the multiplex PCR reads, TCRdb called clonotypes with MiXCR, one entry per CDR3 protein. The sample records about 110,000 distinct CDR3 sequences, around 25% being singletons. General study points: CDR3 overlap between tissue and blood was very small. Gliomas, especially low-grade, showed above-expected tissue-blood divergence; non-neoplastic patients showed below.

V was clipped by 1 base and J by 8 bases, with 6 bases between them. The germline V gene encodes CDR1 SGHNT and CDR2 YENEEA. The CDR3 has 12 amino acids. This clonotype was seen only a few times. As yet, its antigen is unknown. This clonotype was obtained from a human donor with low-grade glioma or glioblastoma, undergoing nonglioma brain surgery, or in good health (not recorded which). V usage is TRBV11-3 and J usage is TRBJ2-1; no definite D call. The sample comprised glioma tissue, nonneoplastic brain tissue, or PBMCs (not recorded which). CDR3 amino acids: CASSLGQYEQFF. CDR3 sequence (DNA): TGTGCCAGCAGCTTAGGTCAGTATGAGCAGTTCTTC.